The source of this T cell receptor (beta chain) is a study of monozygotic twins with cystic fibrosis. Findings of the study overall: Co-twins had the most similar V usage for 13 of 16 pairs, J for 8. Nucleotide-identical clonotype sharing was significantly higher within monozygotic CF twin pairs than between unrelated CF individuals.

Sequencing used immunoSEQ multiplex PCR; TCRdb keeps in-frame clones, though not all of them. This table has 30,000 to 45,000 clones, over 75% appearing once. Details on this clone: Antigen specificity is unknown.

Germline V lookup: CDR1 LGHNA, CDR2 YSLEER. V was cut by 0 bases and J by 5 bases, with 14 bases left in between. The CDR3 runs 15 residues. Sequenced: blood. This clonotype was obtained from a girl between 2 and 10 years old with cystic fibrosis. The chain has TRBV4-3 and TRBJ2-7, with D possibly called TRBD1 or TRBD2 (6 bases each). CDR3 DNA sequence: TGCGCCAGCAGCCAAGAAGGGGGTCGGGGGAACGAGCAGTACTTC. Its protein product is CASSQEGGRGNEQYF.